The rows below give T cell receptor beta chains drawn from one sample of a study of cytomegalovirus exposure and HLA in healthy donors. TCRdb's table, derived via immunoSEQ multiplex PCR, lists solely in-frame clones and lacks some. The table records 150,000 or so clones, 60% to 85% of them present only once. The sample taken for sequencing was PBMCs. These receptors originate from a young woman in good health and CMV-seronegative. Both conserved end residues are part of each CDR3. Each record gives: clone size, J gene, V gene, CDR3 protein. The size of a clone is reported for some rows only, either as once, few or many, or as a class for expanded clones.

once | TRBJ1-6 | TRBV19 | CASGRLGLDRPNSPLHF
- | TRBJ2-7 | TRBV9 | CASSNTTGVYEQYF
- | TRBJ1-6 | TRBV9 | CASSVAMSPGFGSPLHF
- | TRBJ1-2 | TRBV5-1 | CASSLGQGASYGYTF
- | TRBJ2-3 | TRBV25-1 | CASRGRGGRDTQYF
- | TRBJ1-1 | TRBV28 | CASSPRGVAFF
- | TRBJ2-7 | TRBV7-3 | CASSIGQSYEQYF
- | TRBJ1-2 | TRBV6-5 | CASSYSGPGSGYTF
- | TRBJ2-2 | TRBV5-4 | CASSLGRPNTGELFF
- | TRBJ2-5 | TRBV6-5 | CASSAQRVGRETQYF
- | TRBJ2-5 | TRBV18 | CASSPLRGETQYF
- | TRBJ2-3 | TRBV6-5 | CASSYSRSGATDTQYF
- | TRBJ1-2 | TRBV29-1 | CSVATGGTGYGYTF
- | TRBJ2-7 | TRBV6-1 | CASSGEMTGYPYEQYF
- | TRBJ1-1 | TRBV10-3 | CAISEMDTRAFF
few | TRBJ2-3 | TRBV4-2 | CASSLLLQATDTQYF
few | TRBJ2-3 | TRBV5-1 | CASRPTPSTDTQYF
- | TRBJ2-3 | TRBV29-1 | CSVEGQGTDTQYF
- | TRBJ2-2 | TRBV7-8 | CASSLRTGYTGELFF
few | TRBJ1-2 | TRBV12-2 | CASHNDRLYGYTF
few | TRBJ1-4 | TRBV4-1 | CASSHASGTGAEKLFF
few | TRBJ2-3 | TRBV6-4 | CASSDSAGGGAGPDTQYF
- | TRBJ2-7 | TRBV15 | CATSTGGKQYF
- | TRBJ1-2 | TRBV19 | CASNPQRGRGALYGYTF
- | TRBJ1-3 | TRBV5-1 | CASSLAGRTDSGNTIYF
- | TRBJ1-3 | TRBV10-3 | CAISEERGSGNTIYF